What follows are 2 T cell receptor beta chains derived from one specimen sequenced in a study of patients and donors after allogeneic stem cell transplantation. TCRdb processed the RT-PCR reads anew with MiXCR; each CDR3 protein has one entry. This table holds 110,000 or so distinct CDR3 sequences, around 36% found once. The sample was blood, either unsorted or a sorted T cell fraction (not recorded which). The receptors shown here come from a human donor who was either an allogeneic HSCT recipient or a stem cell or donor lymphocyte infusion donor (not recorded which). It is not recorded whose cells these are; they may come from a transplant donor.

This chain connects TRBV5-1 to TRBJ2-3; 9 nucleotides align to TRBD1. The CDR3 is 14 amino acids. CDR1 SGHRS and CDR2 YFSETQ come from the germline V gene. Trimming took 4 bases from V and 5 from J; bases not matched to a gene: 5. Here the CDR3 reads CASSPGTGIDTQYF. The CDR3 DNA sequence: TGCGCCAGCAGCCCCGGGACAGGGATAGATACGCAGTATTTT.

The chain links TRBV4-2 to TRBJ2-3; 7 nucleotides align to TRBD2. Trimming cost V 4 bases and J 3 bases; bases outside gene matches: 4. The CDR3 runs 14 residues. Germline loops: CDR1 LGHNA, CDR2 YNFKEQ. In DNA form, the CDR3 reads TGTGCCAGCAGCCGCGCGCGGGAGACAGATACGCAGTATTTT. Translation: CASSRARETDTQYF.